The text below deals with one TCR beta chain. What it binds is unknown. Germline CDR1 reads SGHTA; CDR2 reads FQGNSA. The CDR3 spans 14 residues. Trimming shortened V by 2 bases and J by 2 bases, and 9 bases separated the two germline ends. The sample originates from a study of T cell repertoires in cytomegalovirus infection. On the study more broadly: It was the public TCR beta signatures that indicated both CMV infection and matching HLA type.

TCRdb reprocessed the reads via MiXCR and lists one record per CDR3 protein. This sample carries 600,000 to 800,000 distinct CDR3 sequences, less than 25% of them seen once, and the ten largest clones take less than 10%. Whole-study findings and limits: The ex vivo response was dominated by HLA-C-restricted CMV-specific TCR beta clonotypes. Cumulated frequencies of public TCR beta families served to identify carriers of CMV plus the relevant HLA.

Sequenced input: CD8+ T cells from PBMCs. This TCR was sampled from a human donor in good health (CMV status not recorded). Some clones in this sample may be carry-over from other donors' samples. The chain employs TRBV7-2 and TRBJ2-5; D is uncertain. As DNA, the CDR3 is TGTGCCAGCAGCTTAAAAGGGCAACAAGAGACCCAGTACTTC. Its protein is CASSLKGQQETQYF.